This entry lists 2 T cell receptor beta chains sequenced from one sample in a study of human versus mouse CDR3 diversity and MHC coevolution. Sequenced by immunoSEQ multiplex PCR; TCRdb stores in-frame clones only, minus some. The profile covers 86,000 or so clones, with just under 95% appearing a single time and 1.3% to 1.5% taken by the ten largest. The sample comprised naive CD4+ T cells from blood. As for subset: CD45RO-negative CD62L-positive naive CD4 T cells. The receptors originated from a person aged 30-69 years in good health.

J is TRBJ2-7 and V is TRBV10-3, with a possible D match to TRBD1 (5 bases). This CDR3 region has 15 residues. V was cut by 6 bases and J by 6 bases, with 21 bases left in between. From germline, CDR1 is ENHRY and CDR2 SYGVKD. In DNA, the CDR3 is TGTGCCATCAGGGCCGAGCAGGGTACCTCCGCCGAGCAGTACTTC. As protein: CAIRAEQGTSAEQYF.

V and J are TRBV19 and TRBJ2-4; 9 bases agree with TRBD1. The CDR3 is 21 residues long. V shed 1 base, J shed 0 bases, and the junction held 16 bases outside the gene matches. Germline CDR1 is LNHDA and CDR2 is SQIVND (reference sequence). The CDR3 sequence: CASSIGPRDRGNDIAKNIQYF. CDR3 DNA: TGTGCCAGTAGTATAGGACCCCGCGACAGGGGGAACGATATAGCCAAAAACATTCAGTACTTC.